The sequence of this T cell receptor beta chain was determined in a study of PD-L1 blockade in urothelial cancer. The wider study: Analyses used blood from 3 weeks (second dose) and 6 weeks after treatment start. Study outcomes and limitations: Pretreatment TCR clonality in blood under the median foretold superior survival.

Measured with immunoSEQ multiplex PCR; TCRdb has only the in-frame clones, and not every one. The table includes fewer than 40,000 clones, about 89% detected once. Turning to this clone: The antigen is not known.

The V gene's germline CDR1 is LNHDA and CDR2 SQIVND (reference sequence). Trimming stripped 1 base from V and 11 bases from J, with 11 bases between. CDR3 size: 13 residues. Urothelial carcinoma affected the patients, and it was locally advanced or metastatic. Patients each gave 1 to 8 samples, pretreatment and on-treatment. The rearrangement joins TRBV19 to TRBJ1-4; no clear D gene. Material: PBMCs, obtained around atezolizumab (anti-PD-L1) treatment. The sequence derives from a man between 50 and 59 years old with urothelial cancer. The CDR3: CASSIAGMGKLFF. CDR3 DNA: TGTGCCAGTAGTATAGCGGGAATGGGGAAACTGTTTTTT.